Below are 26 T cell receptor beta chains sequenced from a single sample in a study of cytomegalovirus exposure and HLA in healthy donors. Primers for the PCR totalled 60 Vbeta and 13 Jbeta. TCRdb's table, derived via immunoSEQ multiplex PCR, lists solely in-frame clones and lacks some. Among 65,000 to 85,000 clones listed, 80% to 90% were seen once. The sample taken for sequencing was PBMCs. These receptors were taken from a woman aged 25 to 39 in good health and CMV-seronegative.

This clone was observed a handful of times. The chain couples TRBV6-5 to TRBJ1-4; TRBD1 matches at 11 bases. Germline CDR1 and CDR2: MNHEY and SVGAGI. J lost 10 bases, V lost 3 bases, and 4 bases had no gene match. The CDR3 runs 14 residues. CDR3 DNA: TGTGCCAGCAGTTATAGGGGACAGGGGGTAAAACTGTTTTTT. Protein product: CASSYRGQGVKLFF.

This clone has just a few counts. Its ends do not fully match the called genes, so a read error is possible. This chain links TRBV10-1 with TRBJ1-2, with 7 bases fitting TRBD1. Germline V lookup: CDR1 WNHNN, CDR2 SYGVQD (reference sequence). The CDR3 is 15 amino acids. CDR3 sequence reads: CASTPGRQGGYGYPF. The CDR3 nucleotides are TGCGCCAGCACCCCCGGTCGACAGGGAGGTTATGGCTACCCCTTC.

The genes are TRBV2 and TRBJ2-7; possibly TRBD1 for D (6 bases). Germline V gene lookup returns CDR1 SNHLY and CDR2 FYNNEI. Trimming pared 6 bases from V and 1 base from J, leaving 13 bases between. There are 14 residues in the CDR3. The CDR3 DNA reads as TGTGCCAGCAGCACACAGGGCCAATCCTACGAGCAGTACTTC. This encodes CASSTQGQSYEQYF.

This chain joins TRBV25-1 and TRBJ1-2; 10 positions match TRBD1. The V and J ends lost 3 bases and 6 bases, in that order; junction bases with no gene match: 4. CDR1 is MGHDK, CDR2 SYGVNS, per germline. This CDR3 has 14 residues. In DNA form, the CDR3 reads TGTGCCAGCAGTGACCGGGACAGGGGAAATGGCTACACCTTC. Its protein is CASSDRDRGNGYTF.

The chain links TRBV5-1 to TRBJ2-1; 8 bases are a match to TRBD2. V was clipped by 0 bases and J by 8 bases; unmatched bases: 10. The CDR3 consists of 16 residues. The V gene's germline CDR1 is SGHRS and CDR2 YFSETQ. CDR3 in amino acids: CASSLGGAGDWDEQFF. CDR3 nucleotide sequence: TGCGCCAGCAGCTTGGGGGGAGCGGGAGATTGGGATGAGCAGTTCTTC. Full variable domain (outside the CDR3, taken from reference TRBV5-1 and TRBJ2-1): KAGVTQTPRYLIKTRGQQVTLSCSPISGHRSVSWYQQTPGQGLQFLFEYFSETQRNKGNFPGRFSGRQFSNSRSEMNVSTLELGDSALYLCASSLGGAGDWDEQFFGPGTRLTVL.

The chain recombines TRBV11-2 with TRBJ1-1; D is uncertain. This CDR3 comprises 11 residues. V was shortened by 6 bases and J by 6 bases, with 8 bases between the two germline ends. From germline, CDR1 is SGHAT and CDR2 FQNNGV. CDR3 sequence: CASRVRAEAFF. CDR3 sequence (DNA): TGTGCCAGCAGGGTTCGGGCTGAAGCTTTCTTT. Together with reference TRBV11-2 and TRBJ1-1, the CDR3 gives the full variable domain: EAGVAQSPRYKIIEKRQSVAFWCNPISGHATLYWYQQILGQGPKLLIQFQNNGVVDDSQLPKDRFSAERLKGVDSTLKIQPAKLEDSAVYLCASRVRAEAFFGQGTRLTVV.

This chain links TRBV5-1 with TRBJ1-3; D unresolved. CDR1 and CDR2 from the germline V gene are SGHRS and YFSETQ. The CDR3 spans 14 residues. V lost 0 bases and J 2 bases, leaving 6 bases between the germline ends. Written as DNA, the CDR3 is TGCGCCAGCAGCTTGGCTTCTACTGGAAACACCATATATTTT. Protein sequence: CASSLASTGNTIYF.

The chain uses TRBV4-3 and TRBJ2-1; 8 bases are a match to TRBD1. The CDR3 totals 16 residues. Germline assignment: CDR1 LGHNA and CDR2 YSLEER. Trimming took 4 bases from V and 4 from J; bases not matched to a gene: 9. This CDR3 is CASSLAGTGPYNEQFF. CDR3 nucleotide sequence: TGCGCCAGCAGCCTAGCCGGGACAGGTCCTTACAATGAGCAGTTCTTC.

This clone occurred once. The V call is TRBV6-1, the J call TRBJ1-6, with D possibly being TRBD1 (6 bases). CDR1 is MNHNS, CDR2 SASEGT, per germline. V was clipped by 2 bases and J by 9 bases, with 14 bases between them. The CDR3 is made up of 15 amino acids. For the CDR3, the DNA is TGTGCCAGCAGTGAATTCGGGGGCGGGAGTTCACCCCTCCACTTT. Its translation: CASSEFGGGSSPLHF.

The V and J genes are TRBV28 and TRBJ1-5; maybe TRBD1 (5 bases). The germline V gene encodes CDR1 MDHEN and CDR2 SYDVKM. This CDR3 comprises 14 residues. V shed 3 bases and J shed 5 bases, with 11 bases lying between them. The CDR3 region is CASSLRQIYQPQHF. The CDR3 DNA reads TGTGCCAGCAGTTTGAGACAGATTTATCAGCCCCAGCATTTT.

The chain couples TRBV18 to TRBJ2-7; D remains ambiguous. The CDR3 loop spans 14 amino acids. The germline CDR1 and CDR2 sequences are KGHSH and LQKENI. Trimming cost V 0 bases and J 3 bases, with 9 bases left between them. The CDR3 reads CASSPPSISYEQYF. CDR3 nucleotides: TGTGCCAGCTCACCACCGAGCATAAGCTACGAGCAGTACTTC.

The chain recombines TRBV19 with TRBJ2-3, with D possibly being TRBD2 (6 bases). The CDR3 is 15 amino acids. The V gene lost 6 bases and the J gene lost 1 base, with 14 bases spanning the gap. The V gene's germline CDR1 is LNHDA and CDR2 SQIVND (reference sequence). The CDR3 region has the DNA TGTGCCAGTAGCCCCTCGGGGGAAGGCACAGATACGCAGTATTTT. Translated, it gives CASSPSGEGTDTQYF.

This clone showed up just once. The chain links TRBV27 to TRBJ2-5; TRBD2 is a possible D gene (6 bases). The CDR3 runs 13 residues. The V end lost 2 bases, the J end lost 3 bases, and 7 bases lay between the germline ends. Germline V gene data show CDR1 as MNHEY and CDR2 as SMNVEV (reference sequence). The CDR3 protein is CASSLGGEETQYF. The CDR3 DNA sequence: TGTGCCAGCAGTTTAGGAGGGGAAGAGACCCAGTACTTC.

The chain carries TRBV9 and TRBJ2-2; 10 bases match TRBD2. The ends lost 2 bases at V and 4 bases at J; junction bases unmatched: 5. Germline V lookup: CDR1 SGDLS, CDR2 YYNGEE. The CDR3 extends over 16 amino acids. CDR3 sequence: CASSVSGRTFTGELFF. The CDR3 DNA follows: TGTGCCAGCAGCGTTAGCGGGAGGACCTTCACCGGGGAGCTGTTTTTT.

The chain recombines TRBV19 with TRBJ2-7; TRBD2 is a possible D gene (5 bases). The CDR3 is 11 residues long. Germline lookup yields CDR1 LNHDA and CDR2 SQIVND (reference sequence). V was shortened by 8 bases and J by 5 bases, with 10 bases between the two germline ends. The CDR3 region has the DNA TGTGCCAGTTCGGGGTACGACGAGCAGTACTTC. Residues: CASSGYDEQYF.

The J gene is TRBJ2-2, the V gene TRBV11-3, with 7 bases aligning to TRBD1. Germline trimming cut 5 bases from V and 5 bases from J; bases unmatched to any gene: 8. The CDR3 loop spans 15 amino acids. Germline CDR1 reads SGHNT; CDR2 reads YENEEA. This chain's CDR3 is CASSPGGTLTGELFF. The CDR3 nucleotides are TGTGCCAGCAGCCCAGGGGGAACCTTGACCGGGGAGCTGTTTTTT.

J is TRBJ2-1 and V is TRBV7-3; 12 bases agree with TRBD2. V trimming: 0 bases; J trimming: 7 bases; junction bases outside the gene matches: 4. The CDR3 loop spans 16 amino acids. Germline values: CDR1 SGHTA, CDR2 FQGTGA. The CDR3 loop reads CASSLTGLAGTNEQFF. The CDR3, as DNA: TGTGCCAGCAGCTTAACGGGACTAGCGGGTACTAATGAGCAGTTCTTC.

The chain links TRBV25-1 to TRBJ2-1; TRBD1 matches 7 bases. J gave up 4 bases and V 6 bases, and 3 bases lay outside the gene matches. The germline gives CDR1 MGHDK, CDR2 SYGVNS. This CDR3 spans 13 amino acids. The CDR3 protein is CASRDREYNEQFF. The CDR3 bases are TGTGCCAGCAGAGACAGGGAGTACAATGAGCAGTTCTTC.

The gene calls are TRBV19 and TRBJ2-1, with 12 bases fitting TRBD2. Trimming removed 3 bases from V and 6 bases from J; junction bases left unmatched: 6. The length of the CDR3 is 16 residues. In germline, CDR1 is LNHDA, CDR2 SQIVND (reference sequence). CDR3 nucleotides: TGTGCCAGTAGTATCCTACTAGCGGGAGGTTTCAATGAGCAGTTCTTC. As protein: CASSILLAGGFNEQFF.

The chain carries TRBV11-3 and TRBJ1-5; D is perhaps TRBD1 (6 bases). Germline V gives CDR1 SGHNT, CDR2 YENEEA. There are 16 residues in the CDR3. Trimming removed 6 bases at V and 9 bases at J, with 24 bases between. CDR3: CASSYPRRGPYGPQHF. The CDR3 nucleotides are TGTGCCAGCAGTTACCCTAGGCGGGGGCCCTATGGGCCCCAGCATTTT.

The chain links TRBV11-2 to TRBJ2-5; possibly TRBD2 for D (6 bases). Trimming cost V 0 bases and J 5 bases, with 10 bases left between them. The germline CDR1 and CDR2 sequences are SGHAT and FQNNGV. The CDR3 covers 14 residues. The CDR3 nucleotides are TGTGCCAGCAGCTTAGACGGGAGTCTGGAGACCCAGTACTTC. This encodes CASSLDGSLETQYF. The whole variable domain, filled in from reference TRBV11-2 and TRBJ2-5, reads EAGVAQSPRYKIIEKRQSVAFWCNPISGHATLYWYQQILGQGPKLLIQFQNNGVVDDSQLPKDRFSAERLKGVDSTLKIQPAKLEDSAVYLCASSLDGSLETQYFGPGTRLLVL.

This clone is a singleton in its sample. The chain carries TRBV7-3 and TRBJ2-2; TRBD1 agrees at 7 bases. V trimming: 0 bases; J trimming: 1 base; junction bases outside the gene matches: 2. The CDR3 totals 16 residues. CDR1 and CDR2 (germline): SGHTA, FQGTGA. The chain's CDR3 is CASSLTGQRNTGELFF. In DNA, the CDR3 is TGTGCCAGCAGCTTAACGGGACAGAGGAACACCGGGGAGCTGTTTTTT.

The rearrangement joins TRBV7-3 to TRBJ2-2, with D uncertain. V was shortened by 3 bases and J by 4 bases, with 9 bases between the two germline ends. Germline V gene data show CDR1 as SGHTA and CDR2 as FQGTGA. The CDR3 has 14 amino acids. The CDR3 loop reads CASSLGRSTGELFF. CDR3 bases: TGTGCCAGCAGCTTGGGCCGGTCCACCGGGGAGCTGTTTTTT. Together with reference TRBV7-3 and TRBJ2-2, the CDR3 gives the full variable domain: GAGVSQTPSNKVTEKGKYVELRCDPISGHTALYWYRQSLGQGPEFLIYFQGTGAADDSGLPNDRFFAVRPEGSVSTLKIQRTERGDSAVYLCASSLGRSTGELFFGEGSRLTVL.

This chain links TRBV9 with TRBJ2-3; 12 bases agree with TRBD2. Germline CDR1 reads SGDLS; CDR2 reads YYNGEE. The J segment lost 3 bases and the V segment lost 4 bases, leaving 6 bases of the junction unmatched. This CDR3 has 16 residues. This CDR3 reads CASSSTGTSGTDTQYF. DNA of the CDR3: TGTGCCAGCAGCTCCACCGGGACTAGCGGGACAGATACGCAGTATTTT.

The chain has TRBV5-1 and TRBJ2-5, with 7 bases lining up with TRBD2. The CDR3 loop spans 14 amino acids. J lost 0 bases, V lost 3 bases, and 2 bases had no gene match. In germline, CDR1 is SGHRS, CDR2 YFSETQ. Here the CDR3 reads CASSSGTNQETQYF. CDR3 nucleotide sequence: TGCGCCAGCAGCTCCGGGACTAACCAAGAGACCCAGTACTTC. Filled out from reference TRBV5-1 and TRBJ2-5, the complete variable domain reads KAGVTQTPRYLIKTRGQQVTLSCSPISGHRSVSWYQQTPGQGLQFLFEYFSETQRNKGNFPGRFSGRQFSNSRSEMNVSTLELGDSALYLCASSSGTNQETQYFGPGTRLLVL.

The chain joins TRBV2 to TRBJ1-2; D gene ambiguous. CDR3 length equals 14 residues. The germline V gene has CDR1 SNHLY and CDR2 FYNNEI. The V and J ends lost 2 bases and 4 bases respectively, with 11 bases between them. The CDR3: CASSELGQTYGYTF. CDR3 in DNA: TGTGCCAGCAGTGAACTGGGCCAAACCTATGGCTACACCTTC.